The rows below give T cell receptor beta chains drawn from one sample of a study of control samples from healthy donors and cancer patients. Profiling relied on immunoSEQ multiplex PCR, and the TCRdb table lists in-frame clones only, not all of them. The top ten hold 1.5% to 2% of the sample, which has some 120,000 clones, over 75% seen once. Material for sequencing was blood. Receptor source: a man between 18 and 35 years old in good health. The CDR3 runs from the conserved cysteine through the conserved F or W. Where a row states a size, it is once, few, many or the class of an expanded clone; other rows omit it.

clone_size: .; cdr3_length: 16; j_call: TRBJ2-5; v_call: TRBV3-1/TRBV3-2; cdr3_aa: CASSFSPWGQPETQYF
clone_size: .; cdr3_length: 15; j_call: TRBJ2-7; v_call: TRBV5-4; cdr3_aa: CASSFSLAGPEEQYF
clone_size: .; cdr3_length: 11; j_call: TRBJ2-7; v_call: TRBV7-9; cdr3_aa: CASSPSYEQYF
clone_size: few; cdr3_length: 15; j_call: TRBJ2-2; v_call: TRBV11-1; cdr3_aa: CASSLQGKGTGELFF
clone_size: .; cdr3_length: 14; j_call: TRBJ2-7; v_call: TRBV19; cdr3_aa: CASKVLGSSYEQYF
clone_size: .; cdr3_length: 14; j_call: TRBJ1-6; v_call: TRBV2; cdr3_aa: CASSGGALNSPLHF
clone_size: .; cdr3_length: 17; j_call: TRBJ1-1; v_call: TRBV10-1; cdr3_aa: CASRAGTGGLMNTEAFF
clone_size: .; cdr3_length: 13; j_call: TRBJ2-5; v_call: TRBV19; cdr3_aa: CASSTDRGQTQYF
clone_size: .; cdr3_length: 16; j_call: TRBJ2-2; v_call: TRBV28; cdr3_aa: CASSFWGAGNTGELFF
clone_size: .; cdr3_length: 15; j_call: TRBJ2-7; v_call: TRBV2; cdr3_aa: CASSPGRDRVTEQYF
clone_size: .; cdr3_length: 14; j_call: TRBJ1-1; v_call: TRBV19; cdr3_aa: CASSIEVGIDGAFF
clone_size: .; cdr3_length: 15; j_call: TRBJ2-7; v_call: TRBV5-1; cdr3_aa: CASSTNGRESYEQYF
clone_size: once; cdr3_length: 15; j_call: TRBJ2-5; v_call: TRBV9; cdr3_aa: CASSLLGLVMETQYF
clone_size: .; cdr3_length: 16; j_call: TRBJ2-3; v_call: TRBV7-3; cdr3_aa: CASSLTGAGATDTQYF
clone_size: .; cdr3_length: 14; j_call: TRBJ2-7; v_call: TRBV25-1; cdr3_aa: CASSERLAGVEQYF
clone_size: .; cdr3_length: 16; j_call: TRBJ2-7; v_call: TRBV9; cdr3_aa: CASSVEWLAGGYEQYF
clone_size: .; cdr3_length: 17; j_call: TRBJ1-1; v_call: TRBV18; cdr3_aa: CASSRETGGRRNTEAFF
clone_size: .; cdr3_length: 13; j_call: TRBJ2-2; v_call: TRBV6-4; cdr3_aa: CASSDHNTGELFF
clone_size: .; cdr3_length: 18; j_call: TRBJ1-6; v_call: TRBV9; cdr3_aa: CASSVDGMGRGYNSPLHF
clone_size: .; cdr3_length: 14; j_call: TRBJ1-1; v_call: TRBV6-1; cdr3_aa: CASSENRGGTEAFF
clone_size: .; cdr3_length: 12; j_call: TRBJ2-7; v_call: TRBV19; cdr3_aa: CASKGAPGEQYF
clone_size: .; cdr3_length: 15; j_call: TRBJ1-5; v_call: TRBV2; cdr3_aa: CASSEQPLGGQPQHF
clone_size: once; cdr3_length: 15; j_call: TRBJ1-1; v_call: TRBV2; cdr3_aa: CASRGRDTLNTEAFF
clone_size: .; cdr3_length: 16; j_call: TRBJ2-1; v_call: TRBV4-1; cdr3_aa: CASSQEAGGRSNEQFF
clone_size: .; cdr3_length: 17; j_call: TRBJ1-3; v_call: TRBV9; cdr3_aa: CASSVWTEYNSGNTIYF
clone_size: .; cdr3_length: 10; j_call: TRBJ2-7; v_call: TRBV2; cdr3_aa: CASTSLEQYF
clone_size: .; cdr3_length: 14; j_call: TRBJ2-7; v_call: TRBV28; cdr3_aa: CASSSHGGLREQYF
clone_size: .; cdr3_length: 13; j_call: TRBJ1-1; v_call: TRBV5-4; cdr3_aa: CASSLEGLYQAFF
clone_size: .; cdr3_length: 16; j_call: TRBJ2-1; v_call: TRBV7-3; cdr3_aa: CASSIKGQVFNNEQFF
clone_size: .; cdr3_length: 15; j_call: TRBJ2-7; v_call: TRBV6-5; cdr3_aa: CASSYSPGQGYEQYF
clone_size: few; cdr3_length: 12; j_call: TRBJ1-2; v_call: TRBV19; cdr3_aa: CAEYAPPGGYTF
clone_size: .; cdr3_length: 18; j_call: TRBJ2-1; v_call: TRBV11-3; cdr3_aa: CASSPKRTGSPNFNEQFF
clone_size: once; cdr3_length: 15; j_call: TRBJ1-2; v_call: TRBV25-1; cdr3_aa: CASSHTLQGVRGYTF
clone_size: .; cdr3_length: 15; j_call: TRBJ2-1; v_call: TRBV4-3; cdr3_aa: CASSRGTSGSDEQFF
clone_size: .; cdr3_length: 13; j_call: TRBJ2-1; v_call: TRBV27; cdr3_aa: CASSLLGTLTLFF
clone_size: .; cdr3_length: 20; j_call: TRBJ2-3; v_call: TRBV10-1; cdr3_aa: CASYLGLATRTALTTDTQYF
clone_size: .; cdr3_length: 13; j_call: TRBJ2-5; v_call: TRBV3-1/TRBV3-2; cdr3_aa: CASSQAIQETQYF
clone_size: few; cdr3_length: 14; j_call: TRBJ2-1; v_call: TRBV19; cdr3_aa: CASSILETRNEQFF
clone_size: .; cdr3_length: 15; j_call: TRBJ2-2; v_call: TRBV5-4; cdr3_aa: CASSPMTGGKGELFF
clone_size: .; cdr3_length: 14; j_call: TRBJ2-3; v_call: TRBV29-1; cdr3_aa: CSVATGASTDTQYF
clone_size: .; cdr3_length: 16; j_call: TRBJ1-4; v_call: TRBV5-1; cdr3_aa: CASSLGDGRRGEKLFF
clone_size: .; cdr3_length: 13; j_call: TRBJ2-7; v_call: TRBV10-3; cdr3_aa: CAISENTGTGALF
clone_size: .; cdr3_length: 15; j_call: TRBJ2-7; v_call: TRBV5-1; cdr3_aa: CASSLGGPSSYEQYF
clone_size: .; cdr3_length: 14; j_call: TRBJ1-6; v_call: TRBV5-1; cdr3_aa: CASTTQPDNSPLHF
clone_size: few; cdr3_length: 13; j_call: TRBJ1-1; v_call: TRBV7-9; cdr3_aa: CASSLDEDGEAFF
clone_size: .; cdr3_length: 14; j_call: TRBJ2-7; v_call: TRBV4-1; cdr3_aa: CASSQGDSAYEQYF
clone_size: .; cdr3_length: 11; j_call: TRBJ2-1; v_call: TRBV4-1; cdr3_aa: CATGGLAPEFF
clone_size: .; cdr3_length: 13; j_call: TRBJ2-2; v_call: TRBV6-6; cdr3_aa: CASTKGSTGELFF
clone_size: .; cdr3_length: 11; j_call: TRBJ2-1; v_call: TRBV5-1; cdr3_aa: CASSSNNEQFF
clone_size: .; cdr3_length: 15; j_call: TRBJ2-7; v_call: TRBV28; cdr3_aa: CASPPFVGGSYEQYF
clone_size: .; cdr3_length: 15; j_call: TRBJ1-1; v_call: TRBV4-3; cdr3_aa: CASSPSGTMNTEAFF
clone_size: few; cdr3_length: 13; j_call: TRBJ1-2; v_call: TRBV30; cdr3_aa: CAWSYGRDYGYTF
clone_size: .; cdr3_length: 15; j_call: TRBJ2-1; v_call: TRBV27; cdr3_aa: CASSFGGGSYNEQFF
clone_size: .; cdr3_length: 15; j_call: TRBJ2-7; v_call: TRBV5-1; cdr3_aa: CASSLWSGVGYEQYF
clone_size: .; cdr3_length: 13; j_call: TRBJ2-3; v_call: TRBV12-3/TRBV12-4; cdr3_aa: CASSRQSTDTQYF